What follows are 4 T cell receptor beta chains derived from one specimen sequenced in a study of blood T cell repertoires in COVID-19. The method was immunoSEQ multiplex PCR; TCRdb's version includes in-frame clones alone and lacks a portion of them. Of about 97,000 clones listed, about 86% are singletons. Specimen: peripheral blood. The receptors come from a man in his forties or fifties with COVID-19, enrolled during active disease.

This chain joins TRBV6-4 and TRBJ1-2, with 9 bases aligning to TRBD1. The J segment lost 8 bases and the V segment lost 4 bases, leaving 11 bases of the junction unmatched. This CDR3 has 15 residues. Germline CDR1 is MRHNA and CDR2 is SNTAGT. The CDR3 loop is CASSAQGATLGGYTF. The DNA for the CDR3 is TGTGCCAGCAGTGCACAGGGGGCAACGCTTGGGGGCTACACCTTC.

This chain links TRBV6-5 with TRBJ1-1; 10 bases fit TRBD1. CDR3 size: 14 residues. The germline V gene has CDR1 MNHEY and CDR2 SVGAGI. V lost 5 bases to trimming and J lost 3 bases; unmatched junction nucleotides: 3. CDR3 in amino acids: CASSTTGGHTEAFF. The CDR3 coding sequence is TGTGCCAGCAGTACGACAGGGGGCCACACTGAAGCTTTCTTT.

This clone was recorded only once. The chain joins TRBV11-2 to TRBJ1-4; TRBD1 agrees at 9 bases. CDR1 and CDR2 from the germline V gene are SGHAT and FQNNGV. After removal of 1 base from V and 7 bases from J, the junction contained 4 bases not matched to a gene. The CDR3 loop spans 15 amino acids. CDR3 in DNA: TGTGCCAGCAGCTTAGTTACAGGGGGCGGTGAAAAACTGTTTTTT. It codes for CASSLVTGGGEKLFF.

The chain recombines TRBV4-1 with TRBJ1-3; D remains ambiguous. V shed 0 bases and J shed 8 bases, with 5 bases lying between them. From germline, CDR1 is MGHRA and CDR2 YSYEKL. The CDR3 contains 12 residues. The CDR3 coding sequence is TGCGCCAGCAGCCAAGATTTCTACACCATATATTTT. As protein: CASSQDFYTIYF.